This T cell receptor beta chain was captured by sequencing in a study of shared clonotypes between healthy human individuals. The data were produced by immunoSEQ multiplex PCR, yet TCRdb's version contains in-frame clones alone and is incomplete. The table has about 2.3 million clones, roughly 93% seen once. General study results and limits: The sole specimen, blood, was sampled, and tissue repertoires likely differ.

With regard to this clone: Its antigen is unidentified.

The receptor was derived from a man between 18 and 29 years old in good health. Some clones in this sample may be carry-over from other donors' samples. Sequencing was carried out using naive CD4+ T cells from PBMCs. Specified subset: CD45RA+ positively selected.

CDR3 protein: CSVSVGRTDTQYF. The CDR3 bases are TGCAGCGTGTCTGTGGGGAGGACAGATACGCAGTATTTT. The chain has TRBV29-1 and TRBJ2-3, with TRBD2 as a possible D gene (6 bases). Looked up from germline, CDR1 is SQVTM and CDR2 is ANQGSEA. The CDR3 sequence is 13 residues long. The ends were cut back, 6 bases at V and 3 bases at J, with 13 bases in the middle.